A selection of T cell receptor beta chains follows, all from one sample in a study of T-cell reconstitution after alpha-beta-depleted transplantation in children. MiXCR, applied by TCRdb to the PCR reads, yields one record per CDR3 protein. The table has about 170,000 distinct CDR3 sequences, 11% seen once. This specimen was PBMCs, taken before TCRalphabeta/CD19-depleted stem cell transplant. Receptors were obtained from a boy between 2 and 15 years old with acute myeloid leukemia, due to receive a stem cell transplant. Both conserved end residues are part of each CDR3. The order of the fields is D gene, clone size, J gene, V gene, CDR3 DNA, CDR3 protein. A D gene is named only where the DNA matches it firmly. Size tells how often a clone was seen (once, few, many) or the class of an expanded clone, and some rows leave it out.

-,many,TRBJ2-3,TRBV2,TGTGCCAGCGTGCAGGAGTACACAGATACGCAGTATTTT,CASVQEYTDTQYF
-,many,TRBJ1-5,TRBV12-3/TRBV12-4,TGTGCCAGCAGCTTGGGAGCAGGGCCACAGCCCCAGCATTTT,CASSLGAGPQPQHF
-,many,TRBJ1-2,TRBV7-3,TGTGCCAGCAGCGACCAGGGTCAACACGGCTACACCTTC,CASSDQGQHGYTF
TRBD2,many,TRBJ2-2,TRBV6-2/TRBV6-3,TGTGCCAGCAGTTACTGGATTGGGACTAGCGGGACAAACACCGGGGAGCTGTTTTTT,CASSYWIGTSGTNTGELFF
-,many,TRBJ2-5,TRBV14,TGTGCCAGCAGCCAAGTCTTTACACAACCTCTGGGGGAGACCCAGTACTTC,CASSQVFTQPLGETQYF
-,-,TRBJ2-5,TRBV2,TGTGCCAGCAGTGACTTGCGAGTCCCAGAGACCCAGTACTTC,CASSDLRVPETQYF
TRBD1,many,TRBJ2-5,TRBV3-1,TGTGCCAGCAGCCAAGACCTGACAGGGGGCCCCGAGACCCAGTACTTC,CASSQDLTGGPETQYF
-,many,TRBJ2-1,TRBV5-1,TGCGCCAGCAGCTTGGGGATCTCTACATCCTACAATGAGCAGTTCTTC,CASSLGISTSYNEQFF
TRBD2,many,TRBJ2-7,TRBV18,TGTGCCAGCTCACCCCAGCGGGAGTCCTACGAGCAGTACTTC,CASSPQRESYEQYF
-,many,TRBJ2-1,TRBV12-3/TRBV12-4,TGTGCCAGCAGTCCATTTTCGAGGGGGGCATATAATGAGCATTTCTTC,CASSPFSRGAYNEHFF
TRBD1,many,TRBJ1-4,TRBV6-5,TGTGCCAGCAGTTACTCGTACTCCAGGGGGTCTAATGAAAAACTGTTTTTT,CASSYSYSRGSNEKLFF
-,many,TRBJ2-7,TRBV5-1,TGCGCCAGCAGCTTGGGTCCAGCAGAATCCTACGAGCAGTACTTC,CASSLGPAESYEQYF
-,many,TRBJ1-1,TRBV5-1,TGCGCCAGCAGCTTGGTCGGGACCGTGGGATCGAACACTGAAGCTTTCTTT,CASSLVGTVGSNTEAFF
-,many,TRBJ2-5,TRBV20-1,TGCAGTGCTACCTCAGGGCAAGAGACCCAGTACTTC,CSATSGQETQYF
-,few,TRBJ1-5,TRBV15,TGTGCCACCGGGCAGCACAATCAGCCCCAGCATTTT,CATGQHNQPQHF
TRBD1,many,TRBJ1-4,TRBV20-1,TGCAGTGCTAGCCGCGGGACAGGGGGAGAAAAACTGTTTTTT,CSASRGTGGEKLFF
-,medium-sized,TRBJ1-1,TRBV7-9,TGTGCCAGCAGCTTAACCATCTTGAACACTGAAGCTTTCTTT,CASSLTILNTEAFF
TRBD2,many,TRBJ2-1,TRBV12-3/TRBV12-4,TGTGCCAGCAGCACCCTTCGGACTAGCGGGAGGTATGAGCAGTTCTTC,CASSTLRTSGRYEQFF
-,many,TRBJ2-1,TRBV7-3,TGTGCCAGCAGCTTCAACAGGGAGGGCAATGAGCAGTTCTTC,CASSFNREGNEQFF
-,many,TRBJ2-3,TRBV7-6,TGTGCCAGCAGCTTGGGCGGATACCCAGATACGCAGTATTTT,CASSLGGYPDTQYF
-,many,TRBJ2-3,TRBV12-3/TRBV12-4,TGTGCCAGCACCCAACAGGGACCAGGCACAGATACGCAGTATTTT,CASTQQGPGTDTQYF
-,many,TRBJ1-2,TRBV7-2,TGTGCCAGCAGCTTCGGCTATGGCTACACCTTC,CASSFGYGYTF
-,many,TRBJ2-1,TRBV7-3,TGTGCCAGCAGCTTAGAGCCCCTCCAAGGCCTGAACAATGAGCAGTTCTTC,CASSLEPLQGLNNEQFF
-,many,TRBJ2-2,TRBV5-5,TGTGCCAGCTTTGGTCCTAGGGGCAGGGGCCGGGAGCTGTTTTTT,CASFGPRGRGRELFF
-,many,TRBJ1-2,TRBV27,TGTGCCAGCAGTTTATCGGCACCCACCTATGGCTACACCTTC,CASSLSAPTYGYTF
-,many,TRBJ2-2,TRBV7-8,TGTGCCAGCAGCCCCCATTTAGTAGAGGGAGGGGGCGGGGAGCTGTTTTTT,CASSPHLVEGGGGELFF
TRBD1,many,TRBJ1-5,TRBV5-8,TGTGCCAGCAGGGCAGGGGGCGTCGGGCAGCCCCAGCATTTT,CASRAGGVGQPQHF
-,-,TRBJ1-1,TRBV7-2,TGTGCCAGCAGCTTAAACTACTGGGCAGGGACCACTGAAGCTTTCTTT,CASSLNYWAGTTEAFF
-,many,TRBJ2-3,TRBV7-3,TGTGCCAGCAGCCCCCGATGGGACCCGACAGCCGCCCGAAATACGCAGTATTTT,CASSPRWDPTAARNTQYF
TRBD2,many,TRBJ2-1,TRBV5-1,TGCGCCAGCAGCCCTCCTAGCGGGAATCATGAGCAGTTCTTC,CASSPPSGNHEQFF
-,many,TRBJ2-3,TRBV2,TGTGCCAGCGAATCGCGCAGGACCACAGATACGCAGTATTTT,CASESRRTTDTQYF
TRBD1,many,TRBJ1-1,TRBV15,TGTGCCACCAGCATTGGGACAGGTTTCACCGAAGCTTTCTTT,CATSIGTGFTEAFF
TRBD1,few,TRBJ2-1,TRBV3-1,TGTGCCACCTCCCATCCGGGACAGGATAATGAGCAGTTCTTC,CATSHPGQDNEQFF
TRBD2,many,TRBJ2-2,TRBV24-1,TGTGCCACCAGGTCCGCAGCAGCGGGAGAGGATACCGGGGAGCTGTTTTTT,CATRSAAAGEDTGELFF
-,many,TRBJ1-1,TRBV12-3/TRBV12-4,TGTGCCAGCAGTTTAGGGGACACTTACACTGAAGCTTTCTTT,CASSLGDTYTEAFF
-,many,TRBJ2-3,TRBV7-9,TGTGCCAGCAGGTCCCCGCGGGGCCCAGATACGCAGTATTTT,CASRSPRGPDTQYF
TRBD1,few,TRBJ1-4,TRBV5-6,TGTGCCAGCAGCCGTCCCGGGACAGCAACTAATGAAAAACTGTTTTTT,CASSRPGTATNEKLFF
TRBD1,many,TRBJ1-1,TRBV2,TGTGCCAGCAGTCGGACAGGGGACTACACTGAAGCTTTCTTT,CASSRTGDYTEAFF
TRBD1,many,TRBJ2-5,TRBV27,TGTGCCAGCAGTCCCCAATCGGGACAGGGAGCGGAGACCCAGTACTTC,CASSPQSGQGAETQYF
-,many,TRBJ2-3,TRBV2,TGTGCCAGTTCAGGGTCGTGGACAGATACGCAGTATTTT,CASSGSWTDTQYF
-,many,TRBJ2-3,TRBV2,TGTGCCAGCAGTTCCACCCTCAGGGAATCTAGCACAGATACGCAGTATTTT,CASSSTLRESSTDTQYF
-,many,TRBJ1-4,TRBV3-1,TGTGCCAGCAGCCAGTCGACAGGAGGTTGGGAAAAACTGTTTTTT,CASSQSTGGWEKLFF
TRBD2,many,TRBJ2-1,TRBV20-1,TGCAGTGCTAGATGGACTAGCGGCCGCTCCTACAATGAGCAGTTCTTC,CSARWTSGRSYNEQFF
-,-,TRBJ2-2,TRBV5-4,TGTGCCAGCAGCTCCTCGACAACCGGGGAGCTGTTTTTT,CASSSSTTGELFF
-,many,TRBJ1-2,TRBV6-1,TGTGCCAGCAACCCCGGGAGTCTTGGCTACACCTTC,CASNPGSLGYTF
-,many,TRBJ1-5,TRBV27,TGTGCCAGCAGTTTATCCCGGGGATACGGGCAGCCCCAGCATTTT,CASSLSRGYGQPQHF
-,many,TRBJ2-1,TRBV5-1,TGCGCCAGCAGCTTGGCCGGATTGAACAATGAGCAGTTCTTC,CASSLAGLNNEQFF
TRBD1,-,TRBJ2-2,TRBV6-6,TGTGCCAGCCAAGAGCGACAGGGGGAAAGCGGGGAGCTGTTTTTT,CASQERQGESGELFF
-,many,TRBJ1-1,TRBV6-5,TGTGCCAGCAGTTACTCGATCGGGGTGAACACTGAAGCTTTCTTT,CASSYSIGVNTEAFF
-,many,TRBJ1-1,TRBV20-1,TGCAGTGCTAGAGATCGATCCCGAATGGGCACTGAAGCTTTCTTT,CSARDRSRMGTEAFF